This T cell receptor beta chain was recovered during a study of Graves' ophthalmopathy and Graves' hyperthyroidism. Whole-study results and caveats: In blood, most expanded thyroid clonotypes above 0.001 frequency were also detected.

The J segment lost 4 bases and the V segment lost 3 bases, leaving 0 bases of the junction unmatched. The germline gives CDR1 LNHDA, CDR2 SQIVND (reference sequence). The CDR3 contains 13 residues. Amplification from RNA transcripts yielded the TCR beta CDR3 regions. RT-PCR with HTBI primers came first, then second-round multiplex PCR. TCRdb reprocessed the multiplex PCR reads via MiXCR and lists one record per CDR3 protein. The data show almost 40,000 distinct CDR3 sequences, around half seen once. This clonotype occurred many times. Antigen specificity is unknown. No donor had other autoimmune disease, uncontrolled infection, pregnancy or lactation.

V usage is TRBV19 and J usage is TRBJ1-1; 9 nucleotides match TRBD1. What was sequenced was peripheral blood. The TCR was taken from an adult woman with stable Graves' hyperthyroidism. The CDR3 sequence is CASSMDRGTEAFF. The CDR3 region has the DNA TGTGCCAGTAGTATGGACAGGGGCACTGAAGCTTTCTTT.